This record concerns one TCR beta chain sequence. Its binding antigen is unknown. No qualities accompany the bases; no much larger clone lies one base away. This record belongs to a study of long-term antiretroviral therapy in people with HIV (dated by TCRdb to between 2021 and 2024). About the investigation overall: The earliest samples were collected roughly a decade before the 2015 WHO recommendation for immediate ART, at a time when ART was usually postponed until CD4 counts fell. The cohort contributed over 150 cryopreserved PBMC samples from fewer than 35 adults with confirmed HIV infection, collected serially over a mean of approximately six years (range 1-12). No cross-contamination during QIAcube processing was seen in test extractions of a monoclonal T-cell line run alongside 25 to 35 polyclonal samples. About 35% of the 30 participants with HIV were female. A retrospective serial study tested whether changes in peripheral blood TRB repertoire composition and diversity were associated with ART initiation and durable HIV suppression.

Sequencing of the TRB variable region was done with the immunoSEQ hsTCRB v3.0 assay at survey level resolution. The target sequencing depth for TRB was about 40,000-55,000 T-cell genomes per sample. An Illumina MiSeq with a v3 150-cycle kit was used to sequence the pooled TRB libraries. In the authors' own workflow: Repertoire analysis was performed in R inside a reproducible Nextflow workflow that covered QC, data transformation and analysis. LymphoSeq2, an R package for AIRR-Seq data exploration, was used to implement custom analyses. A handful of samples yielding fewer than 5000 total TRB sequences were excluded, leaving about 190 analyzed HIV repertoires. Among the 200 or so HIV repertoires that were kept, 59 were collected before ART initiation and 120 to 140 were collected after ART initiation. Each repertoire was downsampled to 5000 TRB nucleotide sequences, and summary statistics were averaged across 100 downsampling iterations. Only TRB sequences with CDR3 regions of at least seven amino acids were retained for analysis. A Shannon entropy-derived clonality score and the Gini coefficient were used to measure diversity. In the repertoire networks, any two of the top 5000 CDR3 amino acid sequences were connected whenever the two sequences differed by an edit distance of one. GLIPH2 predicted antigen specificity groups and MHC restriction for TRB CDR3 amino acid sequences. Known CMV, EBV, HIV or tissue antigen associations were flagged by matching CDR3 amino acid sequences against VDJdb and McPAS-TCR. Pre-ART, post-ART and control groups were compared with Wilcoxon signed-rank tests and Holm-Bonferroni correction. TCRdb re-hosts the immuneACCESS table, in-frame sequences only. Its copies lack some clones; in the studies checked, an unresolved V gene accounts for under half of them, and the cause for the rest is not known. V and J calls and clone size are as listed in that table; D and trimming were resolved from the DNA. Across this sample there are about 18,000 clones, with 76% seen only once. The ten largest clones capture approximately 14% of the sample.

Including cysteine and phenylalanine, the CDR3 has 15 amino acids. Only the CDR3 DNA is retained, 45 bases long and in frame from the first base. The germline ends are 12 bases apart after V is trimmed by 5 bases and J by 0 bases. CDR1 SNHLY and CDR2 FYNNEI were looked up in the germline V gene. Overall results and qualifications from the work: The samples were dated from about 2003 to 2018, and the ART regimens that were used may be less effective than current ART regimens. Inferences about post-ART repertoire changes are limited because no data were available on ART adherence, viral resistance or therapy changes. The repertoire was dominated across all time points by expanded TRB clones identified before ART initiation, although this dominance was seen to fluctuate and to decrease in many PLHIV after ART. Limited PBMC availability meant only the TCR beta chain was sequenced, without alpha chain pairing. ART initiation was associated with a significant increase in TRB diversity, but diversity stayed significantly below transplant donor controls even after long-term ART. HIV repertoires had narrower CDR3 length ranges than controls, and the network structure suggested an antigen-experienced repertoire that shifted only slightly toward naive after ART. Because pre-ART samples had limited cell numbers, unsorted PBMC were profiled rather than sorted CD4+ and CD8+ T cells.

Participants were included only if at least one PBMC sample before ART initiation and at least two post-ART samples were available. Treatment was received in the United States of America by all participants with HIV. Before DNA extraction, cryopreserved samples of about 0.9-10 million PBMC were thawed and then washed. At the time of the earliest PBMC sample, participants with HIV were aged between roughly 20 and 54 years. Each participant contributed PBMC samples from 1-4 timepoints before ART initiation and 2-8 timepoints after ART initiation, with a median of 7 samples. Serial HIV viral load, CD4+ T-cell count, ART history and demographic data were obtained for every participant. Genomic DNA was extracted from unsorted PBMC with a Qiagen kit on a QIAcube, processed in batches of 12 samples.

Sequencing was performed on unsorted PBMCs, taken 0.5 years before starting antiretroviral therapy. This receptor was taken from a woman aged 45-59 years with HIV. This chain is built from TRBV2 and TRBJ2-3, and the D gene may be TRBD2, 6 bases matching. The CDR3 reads CASSRLVSSTDTQYF. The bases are TGTGCCAGCAGTCGACTAGTTTCTAGCACAGATACGCAGTATTTT.